The rows below give T cell receptor beta chains drawn from one sample of a study of T cell changes during pregnancy in multiple sclerosis. Generated by immunoSEQ multiplex PCR, the TCRdb table keeps only in-frame clones and is missing some. The table has 40,000 to 55,000 clones, around nine tenths seen once. The sequencing used CD4+ T cells from peripheral blood mononuclear cells, collected before pregnancy. The receptors here all came from a female donor with multiple sclerosis, enrolled in a pregnancy study. Both conserved end residues are part of each CDR3. A D gene is named only where the DNA matches it firmly. Size is omitted from some rows. Given values are once, few, many or a class for expanded clones.

V gene	clone size	D gene	J gene	CDR3 protein	CDR3 DNA
TRBV5-1	.	.	TRBJ2-1	CASSLVGGQSSYNEQFF	TGCGCCAGCAGCTTGGTTGGGGGACAAAGCTCCTACAATGAGCAGTTCTTC
TRBV6-4	.	TRBD2	TRBJ2-1	CASSEGTSNEQFF	TGTGCCAGCAGTGAGGGGACTAGCAATGAGCAGTTCTTC
TRBV5-1	.	TRBD1	TRBJ1-4	CASRSGGTGDEKLFF	TGCGCCAGCAGATCCGGAGGGACAGGGGATGAAAAACTGTTTTTT
TRBV2	.	.	TRBJ2-1	CASIEGGSGEEQFF	TGTGCCAGCATCGAAGGGGGATCAGGTGAAGAGCAGTTCTTC
TRBV13	.	.	TRBJ1-3	CASSPAGTGNTIYF	TGTGCCAGCAGCCCCGCGGGTACTGGAAACACCATATATTTT
TRBV11-3	.	.	TRBJ2-7	CASSRDSLSYEQYF	TGTGCCAGCAGCCGGGACTCCCTCTCCTACGAGCAGTACTTC
TRBV10-3	.	TRBD2	TRBJ2-3	CASSVIQTSGTLTDTQYF	TGTGCCTCCAGTGTCATCCAGACTAGCGGCACCCTCACAGATACGCAGTATTTT
TRBV10-2	.	.	TRBJ2-1	CASRRHGGSSYNEQFF	TGCGCCAGCAGGCGCCACGGAGGGAGCTCCTACAATGAGCAGTTCTTC
TRBV5-1	.	.	TRBJ2-7	CASSSTRLGNSGYEQYF	TGCGCCAGCAGCTCAACCCGACTAGGAAATTCCGGCTACGAGCAGTACTTC
TRBV28	.	.	TRBJ2-3	CSTGQGKDTQYF	TGTTCCACGGGCCAGGGTAAAGATACGCAGTATTTT
TRBV19	.	.	TRBJ1-5	CASRQPGGQPQHF	TGTGCCAGTAGGCAACCGGGAGGCCAGCCCCAGCATTTT
TRBV28	.	TRBD1	TRBJ1-5	CASSPTGRNQPQHF	TGTGCCAGCAGTCCGACAGGGCGGAATCAGCCCCAGCATTTT
TRBV5-1	.	TRBD2	TRBJ2-2	CASSFRSGTGTGELFF	TGCGCCAGCAGCTTTCGTAGCGGGACGGGCACCGGGGAGCTGTTTTTT
TRBV28	.	TRBD1	TRBJ1-1	CASSSSGTANTEAFF	TGTGCCAGCAGTTCTTCCGGGACAGCAAACACTGAAGCTTTCTTT
TRBV30	.	.	TRBJ2-1	CAWSVTLATAANEQFF	TGTGCCTGGAGTGTAACCCTAGCTACCGCGGCCAATGAGCAGTTCTTC
TRBV16	.	TRBD1	TRBJ1-5	CASSTTSGTGGNQPQHF	TGTGCCAGCAGCACTACTTCTGGGACAGGGGGAAATCAGCCCCAGCATTTT
TRBV19	.	TRBD1	TRBJ2-1	CASSTSRDRARSSYNEQFF	TGTGCCAGTAGTACGTCCCGGGACAGGGCCCGGAGCTCCTACAATGAGCAGTTCTTC
TRBV6-4	.	.	TRBJ2-7	CASSVLEGPYEQYF	TGTGCCAGCAGTGTCCTGGAGGGCCCCTACGAGCAGTACTTC
TRBV9	.	TRBD1	TRBJ1-1	CASSGISRDRVNTEAFF	TGTGCCAGCAGCGGAATAAGCCGGGACAGGGTGAACACTGAAGCTTTCTTT
TRBV5-1	few	TRBD2	TRBJ2-2	CASSPRGAGELFF	TGCGCCAGCAGCCCCCGGGGGGCCGGGGAGCTGTTTTTT
TRBV5-4	.	TRBD2	TRBJ2-3	CASSLGLAQDTQYF	TGTGCCAGCAGCTTGGGACTAGCCCAAGATACGCAGTATTTT
TRBV14	.	.	TRBJ2-7	CASSQDGTHLRGQYF	TGTGCCAGCAGCCAAGACGGGACTCACCTACGGGGGCAGTACTTC
TRBV28	.	.	TRBJ2-2	CASSSGGSDGTGELFF	TGTGCCAGCAGTTCAGGGGGGAGCGATGGCACCGGGGAGCTGTTTTTT
TRBV25-1	.	.	TRBJ1-1	CASSELRQGTEAFF	TGTGCCAGCAGTGAATTAAGGCAGGGGACTGAAGCTTTCTTT
TRBV4-1	.	TRBD2	TRBJ2-1	CASSQGSLSGSWNEQFF	TGCGCCAGCAGCCAAGGGTCTCTTAGCGGGAGCTGGAATGAGCAGTTCTTC
TRBV9	.	.	TRBJ2-7	CASSVDTTYEQYF	TGTGCCAGCAGCGTAGACACTACCTACGAGCAGTACTTC
TRBV10-3	few	.	TRBJ2-5	CAILPTGVIQETQYF	TGTGCCATCTTGCCGACGGGAGTGATCCAAGAGACCCAGTACTTC
TRBV19	.	.	TRBJ2-3	CASSISGIADTQYF	TGTGCCAGTAGTATCTCCGGGATCGCAGATACGCAGTATTTT
TRBV2	.	.	TRBJ2-1	CASSLTEYNEQFF	TGTGCCAGCAGTCTGACAGAGTACAATGAGCAGTTCTTC
TRBV13	.	TRBD2	TRBJ2-7	CASSLKASGRAYEQYF	TGTGCCAGCAGCTTAAAGGCTAGCGGGAGGGCATACGAGCAGTACTTC
TRBV2	.	TRBD1	TRBJ1-2	CASETGGNYGYTF	TGTGCCAGCGAGACAGGGGGCAACTATGGCTACACCTTC
TRBV6-6	.	.	TRBJ1-1	CATSTAMNTEAFF	TGTGCCACTTCGACAGCGATGAACACTGAAGCTTTCTTT
TRBV25-1	once	TRBD2	TRBJ2-7	CASSDPSGTSYEQYF	TGTGCCAGCAGTGATCCTAGCGGGACCTCCTACGAGCAGTACTTC
TRBV11-2	.	.	TRBJ2-1	CASSHPGVGYNEQFF	TGTGCCAGCAGCCACCCGGGGGTCGGATACAATGAGCAGTTCTTC
TRBV27	once	.	TRBJ2-2	CASSKGDRTGELFF	TGTGCCAGCAGCAAAGGGGATAGGACCGGGGAGCTGTTTTTT
TRBV28	.	.	TRBJ1-1	CASSYPGHPTEAFF	TGTGCCAGCAGTTATCCGGGACACCCTACTGAAGCTTTCTTT
TRBV2	once	TRBD1	TRBJ2-1	CASKIDRVNYNEQFF	TGTGCCAGCAAAATAGACAGGGTAAACTACAATGAGCAGTTCTTC
TRBV11-2	.	TRBD1	TRBJ1-1	CASSLRTGWNTEAFF	TGTGCCAGCAGCCTACGGACAGGGTGGAACACTGAAGCTTTCTTT
TRBV6-7	.	.	TRBJ2-5	CASSSPDNQETQYF	TGTGCCAGCAGTTCCCCGGACAACCAAGAGACCCAGTACTTC
TRBV2	.	TRBD1	TRBJ2-3	CASRSGQVSDTQYF	TGTGCCAGCAGGTCCGGACAGGTGTCCGATACGCAGTATTTT
TRBV27	.	.	TRBJ2-3	CASSSPLTGRTDTQYF	TGTGCCAGCAGTTCCCCCTTGACAGGGAGGACAGATACGCAGTATTTT
TRBV28	.	.	TRBJ1-5	CASSFVGGQTVLRQPQHF	TGTGCCAGCAGTTTTGTTGGCGGTCAGACAGTTCTCCGGCAGCCCCAGCATTTT
TRBV2	.	TRBD2	TRBJ2-2	CASSEDVAGTGELFF	TGTGCCAGCAGTGAAGATGTAGCGGGCACCGGGGAGCTGTTTTTT
TRBV14	.	.	TRBJ2-5	CASSPQAGVGTQYF	TGTGCCAGCAGCCCCCAGGCAGGGGTGGGGACCCAGTACTTC
TRBV5-1	.	TRBD2	TRBJ2-1	CASSLGLAGGNEQFF	TGCGCCAGCAGCTTGGGACTAGCGGGAGGCAATGAGCAGTTCTTC
TRBV21-1	.	.	TRBJ2-1	CASSKVERQGAYNEQFF	TGTGCCAGCAGCAAAGTGGAAAGACAGGGGGCGTACAATGAGCAGTTCTTC
TRBV19	.	.	TRBJ2-7	CASGSGITYEQYF	TGTGCCAGTGGAAGCGGAATAACCTACGAGCAGTACTTC
TRBV1	.	.	TRBJ2-5	CTSSRLTSGFQETQYF	TGCACCAGCAGCCGGCTGACTAGCGGGTTCCAAGAGACCCAGTACTTC
TRBV6-5	.	.	TRBJ2-6	CASSPRGGVNVLTF	TGTGCCAGCAGTCCTAGGGGGGGAGTTAACGTCCTGACTTTC
TRBV28	.	.	TRBJ2-3	CATTSGVPDTQYF	TGTGCCACCACTTCGGGAGTCCCAGATACGCAGTATTTT
TRBV7-7	.	.	TRBJ1-4	CASSLGQGRKLFF	TGTGCCAGCAGCTTGGGGCAGGGTCGAAAACTGTTTTTT
TRBV27	.	TRBD1	TRBJ1-1	CASSVRQGNTEAFF	TGTGCCAGCAGTGTTCGACAGGGAAACACTGAAGCTTTCTTT
TRBV5-1	.	.	TRBJ2-5	CASSQSGYQETQYF	TGCGCCAGCAGTCAGTCAGGGTACCAAGAGACCCAGTACTTC
TRBV5-1	.	TRBD1	TRBJ2-7	CASSLVGTDAYEQYF	TGCGCCAGCAGCTTGGTGGGGACAGACGCCTACGAGCAGTACTTC
TRBV10-3	.	.	TRBJ2-7	CAISRTGYEQYF	TGTGCCATCAGCCGAACAGGCTACGAGCAGTACTTC